This T cell receptor (beta chain) was recovered during a study of control samples from healthy donors and cancer patients. Sequencing used immunoSEQ multiplex PCR; TCRdb keeps in-frame clones, though not all of them. The table has some 190,000 clones, around 90% seen once. The germline gives CDR1 GTSNPN, CDR2 SVGIG (reference sequence). CDR3 length equals 13 residues. V lost 0 bases and J 2 bases, leaving 8 bases between the germline ends. The sequenced sample was blood. The clonotype was recovered from a young man in good health. The rearrangement joins TRBV30 to TRBJ2-7; D perhaps matches TRBD1 (6 bases). The CDR3, as DNA: TGTGCCTGGAGTGTTCAGGGGCCCTACGAGCAGTACTTC. The encoded protein is CAWSVQGPYEQYF.